This TCR beta chain originates from a study of blood T cell repertoires in COVID-19. Study-wide background: The United States, Italy and Spain supplied acute and convalescent COVID-19 samples. Sources were T cells, B-cell-depleted T cells, or PBMCs; the material itself was cDNA or gDNA.

With V trimmed by 8 bases and J by 3 bases, 8 bases remained unmatched. CDR1 GTSNPN and CDR2 SVGIG come from the germline V gene (reference sequence). The CDR3 consists of 14 residues. In the original processing: It was from reference gene primer amplification that nucleated cell counts were estimated. The method was immunoSEQ multiplex PCR; TCRdb's version includes in-frame clones alone and lacks a portion of them. From that table come the V and J calls and clone size; the DNA was used to work out D and trimming. Among about 290,000 clones listed, about nine tenths were seen once. The sequenced sample consisted of peripheral blood. This TCR was sampled from a woman aged 40 to 50 who had recovered from COVID-19. This chain connects TRBV30 to TRBJ1-2; 11 nucleotides line up with TRBD1. CDR3 coding DNA: TGTGCCGGGACAGGGGGTAGGAGGCACTATGGCTACACCTTC. Protein product: CAGTGGRRHYGYTF.